This T cell receptor (beta chain) was profiled in a study of radiotherapy plus CTLA-4 blockade in lung cancer. Overall study: Among enrolled patients, roughly 20% responded and 30% to 40% achieved disease control.

Deletions cut 4 bases from V and 3 bases from J, with 12 bases between. This CDR3 comprises 14 residues. Germline CDR1 SNHLY, CDR2 FYNNEI. Clones were read by immunoSEQ multiplex PCR, and TCRdb kept only the in-frame ones, dropping some. The data show around 59,000 clones, with more than 60% seen just once and almost 4% held by the top ten. General study results and limits: In blood, early T cell clone dynamics reportedly predicted response best, together with interferon-beta. An expansion of tumor-derived TCR clones occurred in blood after radiotherapy plus ipilimumab.

Concerning this clone itself: The target antigen is unknown.

The sequencing here drew on peripheral blood, taken from a patient treated with radiotherapy plus ipilimumab. This chain connects TRBV2 to TRBJ1-1; D uncertain. The receptor was derived from a human donor with non-small cell lung cancer who had a partial response to radiotherapy plus ipilimumab. The CDR3 loop is CASSVQRVDTEAFF. CDR3 sequence (DNA): TGTGCCAGCAGTGTACAGCGGGTGGACACTGAAGCTTTCTTT.